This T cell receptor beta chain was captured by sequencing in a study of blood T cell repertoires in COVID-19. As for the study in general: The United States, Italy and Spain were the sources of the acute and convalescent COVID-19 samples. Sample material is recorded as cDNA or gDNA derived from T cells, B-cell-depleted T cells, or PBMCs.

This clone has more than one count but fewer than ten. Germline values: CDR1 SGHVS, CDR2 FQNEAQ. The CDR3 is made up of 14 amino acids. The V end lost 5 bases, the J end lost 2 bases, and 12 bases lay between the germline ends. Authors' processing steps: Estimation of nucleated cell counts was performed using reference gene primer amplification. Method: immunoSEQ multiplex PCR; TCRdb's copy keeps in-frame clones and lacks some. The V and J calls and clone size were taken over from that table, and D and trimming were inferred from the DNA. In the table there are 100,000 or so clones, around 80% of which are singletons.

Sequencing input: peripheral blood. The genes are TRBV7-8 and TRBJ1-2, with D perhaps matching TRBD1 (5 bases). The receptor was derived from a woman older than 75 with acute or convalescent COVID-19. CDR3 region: CASSLGGGNYGYTF. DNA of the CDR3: TGTGCCAGCAGCCTCGGGGGGGGAAACTATGGCTACACCTTC.